One sample yielded the 18 T cell receptor beta chains listed below, sequenced in a study of T-cell reconstitution after alpha-beta-depleted transplantation in children. The TCRbeta library incorporated unique molecular identifiers. TCRdb redid the calling of the PCR reads with MiXCR, one entry per CDR3 protein. The sample lists 400,000 to 550,000 distinct CDR3 sequences, 10% to 13% occurring once. Sequencing was performed on PBMCs, taken before TCRalphabeta/CD19-depleted stem cell transplant. These receptor sequences come from a child between 2 and 9 years old with inherited bone marrow failure, due to receive a stem cell transplant.

About this clonotype: A much larger clone is a single base away; this may be a read error. The chain carries TRBV4-1 and TRBJ1-1; possibly TRBD1 for D (5 bases). The CDR3 spans 16 residues. From germline, CDR1 is MGHRA and CDR2 YSYEKL. V shed 4 bases and J shed 4 bases, with 19 bases lying between them. In nucleotides, the CDR3 is TGCGCCAGCAGCCCGCAACGAGGCGGAAGGGGCACTGAAGCTTTCTTT. Amino acid sequence: CASSPQRGGRGTEAFF.

In this sample, this clonotype turned up a few times. This rearrangement joins TRBV10-3 to TRBJ2-3, with D perhaps given as TRBD1 or TRBD2 (5 bases each). The CDR3 sequence is 17 residues long. CDR1 and CDR2 from the germline V gene are ENHRY and SYGVKD. Trimming shortened V by 6 bases and J by 2 bases, and 21 bases separated the two germline ends. The CDR3 loop is CAIRHSGLAGNTDTQYF. CDR3 nucleotides: TGTGCCATCAGACACTCCGGGCTAGCAGGGAACACAGATACGCAGTATTTT.

This clonotype was detected ten times or more. This rearrangement joins TRBV3-1 to TRBJ1-4; D gene ambiguous. The CDR3 loop spans 14 amino acids. Germline loops: CDR1 LGHDT, CDR2 YNNKEL (reference sequence). Trimming pared 4 bases from V and 0 bases from J, leaving 6 bases between. The DNA for the CDR3 is TGTGCCAGCAGCCCGTATGCAACTAATGAAAAACTGTTTTTT. Protein sequence: CASSPYATNEKLFF.

There are many counts of this clonotype. The CDR3 DNA sequence: TGTGCCAGCAGTTGGATCAGAGGACTAGCGGGGAATGAGCAGTTCTTC. Its translation is CASSWIRGLAGNEQFF. The gene calls are TRBV27 and TRBJ2-1; 12 bases map to TRBD2. This CDR3 has 16 amino acids. Germline trimming cut 4 bases from V and 7 bases from J; bases unmatched to any gene: 8. The germline V gene has CDR1 MNHEY and CDR2 SMNVEV (reference sequence).

The table lists this clonotype with many counts. The chain carries TRBV20-1 and TRBJ2-2, with a possible D match to TRBD2 (6 bases). Germline lookup yields CDR1 DFQATT and CDR2 SNEGSKA (reference sequence). This CDR3 has 12 amino acids. Trimming took 6 bases from V and 6 from J, leaving 11 bases between them. CDR3 nucleotide sequence: TGCAGTGCCCGTCGGGGGTCCGGGGAGCTGTTTTTT. It codes for CSARRGSGELFF.

This clonotype was observed a handful of times. The chain employs TRBV4-3 and TRBJ2-7; D is unresolved. V gave up 1 base and J gave up 3 bases, with 7 bases separating them. The germline CDR1 and CDR2 sequences are LGHNA and YSLEER. The CDR3 runs to 13 residues. CDR3 amino acids: CASSQGAHYEQYF. As DNA, the CDR3 is TGCGCCAGCAGCCAAGGTGCCCACTACGAGCAGTACTTC.

The chain joins TRBV5-3 to TRBJ2-1; 11 bases are shared with TRBD2. TRBV5-3 is identified as an open reading frame with a role that is uncertain. V trimming: 4 bases; J trimming: 6 bases; junction bases outside the gene matches: 9. This CDR3 contains 16 residues. The CDR3 bases are TGTGCCAGAAGCACAATTAGCGGGAGGGCGCTCAATGAGCAGTTCTTC. Translation: CARSTISGRALNEQFF.

In its sample, this clonotype was seen many times. The chain is built from TRBV5-6 and TRBJ2-1; D unclear. Germline CDR1 and CDR2: SGHDT and YYEEEE. The CDR3 spans 15 residues. Trimming took off 4 bases at V and 6 bases at J, with 17 bases between the two ends. CDR3 region: CASSDLMGFRNEQFF. DNA for the CDR3: TGTGCCAGCAGCGACCTAATGGGCTTCCGCAATGAGCAGTTCTTC.

This clonotype was seen repeatedly, ten times or more. The V gene is TRBV6-2 or TRBV6-3, the J gene TRBJ2-7; D gene ambiguous. Germline CDR1 and CDR2: MNHEY and SVGEGT. The CDR3 is made up of 18 amino acids. Trimming left V 0 bases short and J 3 bases short, with 21 bases between. CDR3 residues: CASSYSTYGFHNVYEQYF. The CDR3 nucleotides read TGTGCCAGCAGTTACTCGACGTACGGCTTTCACAACGTCTACGAGCAGTACTTC.

This clonotype was seen ten or more times. The chain joins TRBV21-1 to TRBJ2-5; TRBD1, the table's D call, was not compared with the DNA. TRBV21-1 is flagged as a pseudogene. There are 10 residues in the CDR3. DNA for the CDR3: TGTGCCAGCCCCCCTGAGACCCAGTACTTC. Its translation is CASPPETQYF.

The chain recombines TRBV19 with TRBJ2-5; the D is unclear. Between the trimmed V and J ends, which lost 10 bases and 5 bases, there was a span of 23 bases. There are 15 residues in the CDR3. Germline V gene lookup returns CDR1 LNHDA and CDR2 SQIVND (reference sequence). CDR3 sequence (DNA): TGTGCCACCGCCCCCGCAGGCGGTTTTCTGGAGACCCAGTACTTC. It specifies CATAPAGGFLETQYF.

The J gene is TRBJ2-1, the V gene TRBV24-1; no clear D gene. This CDR3 is built from 14 residues. The V end was cut by 4 bases, the J end by 2 bases, with 8 bases between. Germline V gene lookup returns CDR1 KGHDR and CDR2 SFDVKD. This CDR3 reads CATSDRRTYNEQFF. CDR3 DNA sequence: TGTGCCACCAGTGACAGGCGAACCTACAATGAGCAGTTCTTC.

A few counts support this clonotype. The chain combines TRBV29-1 with TRBJ2-1; TRBD1 aligns across 7 bases. Germline CDR1 reads SQVTM; CDR2 reads ANQGSEA. CDR3 length equals 14 residues. J gave up 0 bases and V 6 bases, and 5 bases lay outside the gene matches. The DNA for the CDR3 is TGCAGCGTGGTAGGACAGGCCTCCTACAATGAGCAGTTCTTC. Protein: CSVVGQASYNEQFF.

V and J are TRBV7-2 and TRBJ2-1, with 13 bases lining up with TRBD2. The J segment lost 9 bases and the V segment lost 5 bases, leaving 13 bases of the junction unmatched. Germline-derived CDR1 and CDR2 are SGHTA and FQGNSA. The CDR3 spans 17 residues. For the CDR3, the DNA is TGTGCCAGCAGCATTTGGCACGGGACTAGCGGGACAACTGAGCAGTTCTTC. Translating it yields CASSIWHGTSGTTEQFF.

This clonotype was counted ten times or more. This chain uses TRBV20-1 with TRBJ2-2; 14 bases line up with TRBD2. The CDR3 loop spans 16 amino acids. Germline V gives CDR1 DFQATT, CDR2 SNEGSKA (reference sequence). Losses at the gene ends were 1 base for V and 3 bases for J; bases not matched to a gene: 1. CDR3 sequence (DNA): TGCAGTGCTAGAGGGACTAGCGGGAGGTACACCGGGGAGCTGTTTTTT. Its protein product is CSARGTSGRYTGELFF.

This clonotype has a count of ten or more. V gene TRBV21-1 combines with J gene TRBJ2-5; TRBD1, the table's D call, lacks a check against the DNA. TRBV21-1 is a known pseudogene. The CDR3 runs 16 residues. The chain's CDR3 is CASSGRGQVYQETQYF. DNA of the CDR3: TGTGCCAGCAGCGGGCGGGGACAGGTCTACCAAGAGACCCAGTACTTC.

Concerning this clonotype: This may be a read error, as it is one base from a much larger clone. The chain recombines TRBV12-3 or TRBV12-4 with TRBJ2-1; 10 bases fit TRBD2. V lost 6 bases, J lost 8 bases, and 10 bases stayed unmatched. The CDR3 runs to 15 residues. DNA for the CDR3: TGTGCCAGCAGAGCCCTAGCGGGAGTCTGGGATGAGCAGTTCTTC. This gives the protein CASRALAGVWDEQFF.

This clonotype was counted many times. The rearrangement links TRBV7-9 to TRBJ2-1, with D hard to call. Looked up from germline, CDR1 is SEHNR and CDR2 is FQNEAQ (reference sequence). V was pared by 4 bases and J by 6 bases, with 22 bases between. This CDR3 has 17 residues. The CDR3 DNA reads as TGTGCCAGCAGCTCCACGCTCCACGCTACCCCGTCCAATGAGCAGTTCTTC. Translating gives CASSSTLHATPSNEQFF.